Listed below are T cell receptor beta chains from one sample, sequenced in a study of T cell changes during pregnancy in multiple sclerosis. Clones were read by immunoSEQ multiplex PCR, and TCRdb kept only the in-frame ones, dropping some. The sample lists 55,000 to 70,000 clones; around 91% were seen once. Source: peripheral blood, taken in the third trimester of pregnancy. The receptor source for this set is a female donor in good health, enrolled as a control in a pregnancy study. The CDR3 runs from the conserved cysteine through the conserved F or W. A D gene is named only where the DNA matches it firmly. Clone size is not always given. Where it is, it says once, few, many or a class for expanded clones.

J,size,D,V,CDR3,DNA
TRBJ1-5,-,TRBD1,TRBV28,CASSTHGTGPSGRGNQPQHF,TGTGCCAGCAGTACACACGGGACAGGGCCCTCGGGAAGGGGCAATCAGCCCCAGCATTTT
TRBJ2-7,-,TRBD2,TRBV6-5,CASSYSNGAGVQYF,TGTGCCAGCAGTTACTCGAACGGAGCGGGGGTGCAGTACTTC
TRBJ1-3,-,TRBD1,TRBV5-1,CASSPTGGPGNTIYF,TGCGCCAGCAGCCCGACAGGGGGTCCTGGAAACACCATATATTTT
TRBJ1-1,-,TRBD1,TRBV7-9,CASSPDRGYTEAFF,TGTGCCAGCAGTCCAGACAGGGGGTACACTGAAGCTTTCTTT
TRBJ1-4,-,TRBD1,TRBV6-1,CASSSGTANEKLFF,TGTGCCAGCAGCTCCGGGACAGCAAATGAAAAACTGTTTTTT
TRBJ1-1,-,TRBD1,TRBV28,CASSSPDRGMNTEAFF,TGTGCCAGCAGCTCTCCGGACAGGGGAATGAACACTGAAGCTTTCTTT
TRBJ1-2,-,-,TRBV12-5,CASGLGGAGVGYGYTF,TGTGCTAGTGGTTTGGGAGGGGCAGGGGTAGGCTATGGCTACACCTTC
TRBJ2-6,-,-,TRBV7-8,CASSLYRVRGANVLTF,TGTGCCAGCAGCTTATACAGGGTACGTGGGGCCAACGTCCTGACTTTC
TRBJ2-7,-,-,TRBV2,CASSPPGVASYEQYF,TGTGCCAGCAGTCCTCCGGGGGTGGCCTCTTACGAGCAGTACTTC
TRBJ2-3,-,TRBD1,TRBV27,CASSPRGRGTDTQYF,TGTGCCAGCAGTCCCAGGGGGCGGGGCACAGATACGCAGTATTTT
TRBJ1-1,few,-,TRBV5-1,CASSYEPTVNTEAFF,TGCGCCAGCAGCTACGAGCCGACAGTGAACACTGAAGCTTTCTTT
TRBJ1-1,-,TRBD1,TRBV18,CASSPDRDTEAFF,TGTGCCAGCTCACCAGACAGGGACACTGAAGCTTTCTTT
TRBJ2-3,-,-,TRBV18,CASSLGGALDTQYF,TGTGCCAGCTCACTAGGGGGGGCCTTAGATACGCAGTATTTT
TRBJ1-5,-,TRBD1,TRBV6-5,CASSVDRDGYQPQHF,TGTGCCAGCAGCGTTGACAGGGATGGATATCAGCCCCAGCATTTT
TRBJ1-5,-,-,TRBV7-9,CASSVGWDNLGQPQHF,TGTGCCAGCAGCGTAGGGTGGGACAATTTGGGTCAGCCCCAGCATTTT
TRBJ2-1,-,TRBD1,TRBV10-3,CAIRVRGQNNEQFF,TGTGCCATCAGGGTCAGGGGGCAGAACAATGAGCAGTTCTTC
TRBJ1-1,-,TRBD1,TRBV5-4,CASSPAWTGKGTEAFF,TGTGCCAGCAGCCCGGCGTGGACAGGGAAGGGGACTGAAGCTTTCTTT
TRBJ2-3,-,-,TRBV5-8,CASSLEWGRGDTQYF,TGTGCCAGCAGCTTGGAATGGGGGCGAGGAGATACGCAGTATTTT